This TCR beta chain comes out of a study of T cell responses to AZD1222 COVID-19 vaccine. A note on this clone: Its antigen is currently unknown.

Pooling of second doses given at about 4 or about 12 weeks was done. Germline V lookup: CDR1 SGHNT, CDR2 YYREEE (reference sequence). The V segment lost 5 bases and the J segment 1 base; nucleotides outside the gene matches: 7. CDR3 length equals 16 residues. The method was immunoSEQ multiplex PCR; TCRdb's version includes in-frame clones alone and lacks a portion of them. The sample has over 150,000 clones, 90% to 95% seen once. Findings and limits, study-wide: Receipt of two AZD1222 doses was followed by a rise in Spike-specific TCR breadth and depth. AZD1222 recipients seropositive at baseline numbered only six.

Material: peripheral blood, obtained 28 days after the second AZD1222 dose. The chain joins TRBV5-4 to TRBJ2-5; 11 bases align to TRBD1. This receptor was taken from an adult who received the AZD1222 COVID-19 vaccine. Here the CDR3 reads CASRSGQGVGQETQYF. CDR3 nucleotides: TGTGCCAGCAGGTCGGGACAGGGGGTCGGCCAAGAGACCCAGTACTTC.